This entry is about one T cell receptor beta chain. Its antigen is currently unknown. This specimen belongs to a study of naive and memory T cell subsets. After removal of 5 bases from V and 7 bases from J, the junction contained 14 bases not matched to a gene. Germline V gene sequence: CDR1 MNHEY, CDR2 SVGEGT. This CDR3 region has 16 residues. Study observations and caveats: Especially in CD8 cells, naive repertoires contained a few larger clonotypes, possibly CD45RA-re-expressing memory cells. Over 85% of naive TCR sequences appeared only once, unlike memory subsets.

The beta constant-region primer was an equimolar mix of two oligonucleotides covering TRBC1 and TRBC2. The cDNA 3' end received a ligated single-stranded oligonucleotide carrying the SP2 primer and a 12-nucleotide UMI. TCRdb reprocessed the UMI-ligation and nested PCR reads via MiXCR and lists one record per CDR3 protein. The sample consists of around 160,000 distinct CDR3 sequences, about 15% of them appearing once. Separate alpha and beta amplification began at the second PCR step. The origin of this receptor is a human donor in good health. Sequenced sample: naive CD4+ T cells from blood. The rearrangement uses TRBV6-2 or TRBV6-3 and TRBJ2-1, with 7 bases matching TRBD1. CDR3 nucleotide sequence: TGTGCCAGCAGTCACGAGCCGACAGGGTGGGCGAATGAGCAGTTCTTC. Its translation is CASSHEPTGWANEQFF.